A few counts support the clone carrying this TCR beta chain. The data were taken from a study of blood T cell repertoires in COVID-19. Study at large: Samples came from the United States, Italy and Spain, spanning acute and convalescent COVID-19. PBMCs, B-cell-depleted T cells, or T cells were the source of the cDNA or gDNA that made up the material.

Original data processing: How many nucleated cells were present was estimated from reference gene primer amplification. The protocol was immunoSEQ multiplex PCR, while the TCRdb copy is restricted to in-frame clones and leaves out a portion. The V and J calls and clone size come from that table; D and trimming were worked out from the DNA. The profile shows under 200,000 clones, roughly 87% of them singletons. Trimming at V came to 5 bases and at J to 4 bases, leaving 2 bases not matched to a gene. The length of the CDR3 is 14 residues. Germline loops: CDR1 MNHNY, CDR2 SVGAGI (reference sequence). This sequence was found in a woman aged 60-75 years who had recovered from COVID-19. The chain has TRBV6-6 and TRBJ1-6; 7 bases fit TRBD1. The specimen sequenced was peripheral blood. The CDR3 nucleotides read TGTGCCAGCAGTCCGGGACAGTATAATTCACCCCTCCACTTT. It codes for CASSPGQYNSPLHF.